The 24 T cell receptor beta chains in this list originate from one sample, sequenced in a study of post-analysis software for immune sequencing data. Study conclusions and caveats: When patients were compared with controls, four to six TRBV segments were more frequent, TRBV5-6, TRBV5-1 and TRBV20-1 among them.

No antigen has been identified for these receptors. Included in the TCR beta cDNA libraries were unique molecular identifiers. TCRdb called the PCR reads again in MiXCR, with one record for every CDR3 protein. The sample lists approximately 570,000 distinct CDR3 sequences, roughly 40% occurring once. Source material: blood. Source of these receptors: a girl aged 10 to 17 with multiple sclerosis.

This clonotype has more than one count but fewer than ten. This chain joins TRBV2 and TRBJ2-1, with D possibly being TRBD1 (7 bases). From germline, CDR1 is SNHLY and CDR2 FYNNEI. The CDR3 runs 13 residues. V was trimmed by 9 bases and J by 6 bases, leaving 15 bases between them. The CDR3 DNA sequence: TGTGCCAGTGCGGGACAGAGTCGCAATGAGCAGTTCTTC. Its protein is CASAGQSRNEQFF.

This clonotype was seen only a few times. This chain joins TRBV3-1 and TRBJ1-6; 10 positions match TRBD1. Germline lookup yields CDR1 LGHDT and CDR2 YNNKEL (reference sequence). This CDR3 spans 15 amino acids. The V segment lost 2 bases and the J segment 7 bases; nucleotides outside the gene matches: 2. Here the CDR3 DNA reads TGTGCCAGCAGCCAACCGGGACAGGGGAATTCACCCCTCCACTTT. This encodes CASSQPGQGNSPLHF.

This clonotype was observed at least ten times. V gene TRBV5-1 combines with J gene TRBJ2-7; D gene unclear. V lost 0 bases to trimming and J lost 0 bases, with 7 bases between them. Germline CDR1 and CDR2: SGHRS and YFSETQ. The CDR3 totals 14 residues. The CDR3 is CASSLGPGSYEQYF. CDR3 bases: TGCGCCAGCAGCTTGGGCCCGGGCTCCTACGAGCAGTACTTC.

The chain is built from TRBV6-5 and TRBJ1-1, with 8 bases fitting TRBD1. Trimming removed 6 bases from V and 7 bases from J; junction bases left unmatched: 7. This CDR3 is built from 13 residues. Germline V gives CDR1 MNHEY, CDR2 SVGAGI. CDR3 nucleotides: TGTGCCAGCAGCGACAGGGGAAGTTATGAAGCTTTCTTT. It specifies CASSDRGSYEAFF.

This clonotype was seen a handful of times. The chain couples TRBV6-6 to TRBJ2-1; 8 bases agree with TRBD1. With V trimmed by 4 bases and J by 7 bases, 6 bases remained unmatched. Germline V gives CDR1 MNHNY, CDR2 SVGAGI (reference sequence). The CDR3 sequence is 14 residues long. CDR3 region: CASSFGQGVNEQFF. CDR3 DNA sequence: TGTGCCAGCAGTTTCGGACAGGGTGTGAATGAGCAGTTCTTC.

The V gene is TRBV5-1, the J gene TRBJ2-4; D unclear. The CDR3 is made up of 15 amino acids. Per the germline V gene, CDR1 is SGHRS and CDR2 is YFSETQ. V lost 4 bases and J 5 bases, leaving 16 bases between the germline ends. CDR3 residues: CASSLTWVGENIQYF. The CDR3 coding sequence is TGCGCCAGCAGCCTGACATGGGTCGGAGAAAACATTCAGTACTTC.

The chain employs TRBV7-9 and TRBJ2-5; 8 bases line up with TRBD2. V shed 11 bases and J 11 bases; nucleotides not matched to a gene: 16. This CDR3 comprises 13 residues. The germline gives CDR1 SEHNR, CDR2 FQNEAQ (reference sequence). The CDR3: CALTSGLVNEQYF. The CDR3 region has the DNA TGTGCCCTCACTAGCGGACTTGTTAATGAGCAGTACTTC.

J is TRBJ2-7 and V is TRBV29-1; D is perhaps TRBD1 (5 bases). V was clipped by 4 bases and J by 0 bases, with 10 bases between them. Per the germline V gene, CDR1 is SQVTM and CDR2 is ANQGSEA. CDR3 length: 13 amino acids. The CDR3 spells CSVVPGPSYEQYF. The CDR3, as DNA: TGCAGCGTTGTACCAGGGCCCTCCTACGAGCAGTACTTC.

The rearrangement joins TRBV7-9 to TRBJ1-1; no clear D gene. The CDR3 contains 13 residues. The V and J ends lost 4 bases and 8 bases respectively, with 14 bases between them. From germline, CDR1 is SEHNR and CDR2 FQNEAQ (reference sequence). Here the CDR3 reads CASSYSRDREAFF. The CDR3 nucleotides are TGTGCCAGCAGCTATTCCCGGGATCGGGAAGCTTTCTTT.

The V call is TRBV7-3, the J call TRBJ1-4; TRBD1 matches at 8 bases. The junction had 4 bases not matched to a gene; V was cut back by 5 bases and J by 2 bases. Germline V lookup: CDR1 SGHTA, CDR2 FQGTGA. The CDR3 consists of 15 residues. Here the CDR3 DNA reads TGTGCCAGCAGCCTACAGGGGGTGACTAATGAAAAACTGTTTTTT. Its translation is CASSLQGVTNEKLFF.

This clonotype appeared once. The chain carries TRBV10-3 and TRBJ1-1, with 7 bases matching TRBD1. V trimming: 4 bases; J trimming: 4 bases; junction bases outside the gene matches: 6. The CDR3 sequence is 14 residues long. Germline V gives CDR1 ENHRY, CDR2 SYGVKD. The CDR3 loop is CAISGGTDSTEAFF. As DNA, the CDR3 is TGTGCCATCAGTGGAGGGACAGACTCCACTGAAGCTTTCTTT.

The table lists this clonotype with a few counts. The chain is built from TRBV5-1 and TRBJ2-1, with a possible D match to TRBD2 (6 bases). The germline V gene has CDR1 SGHRS and CDR2 YFSETQ. The CDR3 extends over 14 amino acids. V shed 4 bases and J shed 10 bases, with 18 bases lying between them. The CDR3 is CASSPSGLQGEQFF. The CDR3, as DNA: TGCGCCAGCAGCCCCTCGGGACTCCAAGGCGAGCAGTTCTTC. Full variable domain (outside the CDR3, taken from reference TRBV5-1 and TRBJ2-1): KAGVTQTPRYLIKTRGQQVTLSCSPISGHRSVSWYQQTPGQGLQFLFEYFSETQRNKGNFPGRFSGRQFSNSRSEMNVSTLELGDSALYLCASSPSGLQGEQFFGPGTRLTVL.

The V and J genes are TRBV12-3 or TRBV12-4 and TRBJ2-1, with 11 bases identical to TRBD2. The V segment lost 6 bases and the J segment 4 bases; nucleotides outside the gene matches: 8. CDR3 length: 16 amino acids. Written as DNA, the CDR3 is TGTGCCAGCAGCTTCCCTAGCGGGAGGCAATACAATGAGCAGTTCTTC. It encodes CASSFPSGRQYNEQFF.

The gene calls are TRBV7-2 and TRBJ1-2, with D uncertain. The CDR3 length is 15 residues. The germline V gene encodes CDR1 SGHTA and CDR2 FQGNSA. The germline V and J ends were trimmed by 1 base and 8 bases, with 17 bases remaining between them. In DNA form, the CDR3 reads TGTGCCAGCAGCTTAGATAAGTACTCACCCCAGGGCTACACCTTC. Translating gives CASSLDKYSPQGYTF.

The genes are TRBV27 and TRBJ2-7, with 8 bases fitting TRBD2. This CDR3 is built from 16 residues. Germline V gene data show CDR1 as MNHEY and CDR2 as SMNVEV (reference sequence). V was pared by 5 bases and J by 3 bases, with 12 bases of the junction left unmatched. In DNA form, the CDR3 reads TGTGCCAGCAGTCACGGGGGGGCCCTCCAAAACTACGAGCAGTACTTC. The encoded protein is CASSHGGALQNYEQYF.

The chain links TRBV27 to TRBJ2-7; 9 nucleotides agree with TRBD2. Germline values: CDR1 MNHEY, CDR2 SMNVEV (reference sequence). There are 15 residues in the CDR3. Germline trimming cut 6 bases from V and 3 bases from J; bases unmatched to any gene: 9. DNA for the CDR3: TGTGCCAGCAGACCTACTAGCGGGTCCCACTACGAGCAGTACTTC. Protein sequence: CASRPTSGSHYEQYF.

The chain employs TRBV7-8 and TRBJ2-4; a possible D gene is TRBD2 (6 bases). Near its end, the DNA agrees better with TRBJ2-7, so the J call may be wrong. Looked up from germline, CDR1 is SGHVS and CDR2 is FQNEAQ. CDR3 length equals 18 residues. The CDR3 DNA reads as TGTGCCAGCAGCTTTCTAAGTGTGACCATGACGGGGGAATACGAGCAGTACTTC. It codes for CASSFLSVTMTGEYEQYF.

J is TRBJ1-2 and V is TRBV5-1; the match to TRBD1 covers 11 bases. The V gene's germline CDR1 is SGHRS and CDR2 YFSETQ. The CDR3 spans 15 residues. Trimming removed 3 bases from V and 7 bases from J; junction bases left unmatched: 8. The CDR3 DNA is TGCGCCAGCAGCTATACGGATGGGACAGGGGGTGGCTACACCTTC. Translating gives CASSYTDGTGGGYTF.

This clonotype has just one count. This chain connects TRBV7-9 to TRBJ2-3; 8 nucleotides align to TRBD2. In germline, CDR1 is SEHNR, CDR2 FQNEAQ (reference sequence). The CDR3 is 12 residues long. DNA for the CDR3: TGTGGAGGCGGGGGGCTCACAGATACGCAGTATTTT. This sequence encodes CGGGGLTDTQYF.

V usage is TRBV4-1 and J usage is TRBJ1-2; tentatively, D is TRBD1 (5 bases). Trimming left V 0 bases short and J 8 bases short, with 16 bases between. This CDR3 has 15 residues. The germline V gene has CDR1 MGHRA and CDR2 YSYEKL. The CDR3 DNA follows: TGCGCCAGCAGCCAAGATGGGGCAGGGCAAAACGGCTACACCTTC. It specifies CASSQDGAGQNGYTF.

The J gene is TRBJ2-6, the V gene TRBV20-1; TRBD2 matches at 9 bases. Germline V CDR1 and CDR2: DFQATT, SNEGSKA (reference sequence). The CDR3 is 19 amino acids. After removal of 5 bases from V and 1 base from J, the junction contained 15 bases not matched to a gene. The CDR3 nucleotides read TGCAGTGCTTCAAAACTGGGGCTAGCGGGACTTTCTGGGGCCAACGTCCTGACTTTC. Its protein product is CSASKLGLAGLSGANVLTF.

V gene TRBV5-1 combines with J gene TRBJ1-6; a weak D match, TRBD1 (6 bases). Per germline, CDR1 SGHRS and CDR2 YFSETQ. V shed 4 bases and J shed 6 bases, with 11 bases lying between them. This CDR3 contains 14 residues. The CDR3 nucleotides read TGCGCCAGCAGCGAGGACAGTTTTAATTCACCCCTCCACTTT. It yields the protein CASSEDSFNSPLHF.

The V and J genes are TRBV4-2 and TRBJ1-2, with 9 bases that match TRBD1. Germline V CDR1 and CDR2: LGHNA, YNFKEQ. This CDR3 contains 14 residues. J was trimmed by 11 bases and V by 5 bases; bases with no gene match: 12. CDR3 sequence reads: CASSALGQGEDYTF. The CDR3 nucleotides read TGTGCCAGCAGCGCGCTGGGACAGGGAGAGGATTACACCTTC.

V is TRBV20-1 and J is TRBJ1-6; D is possibly TRBD1 (6 bases). Germline V gives CDR1 DFQATT, CDR2 SNEGSKA (reference sequence). Trimming took off 3 bases at V and 8 bases at J, with 14 bases between the two ends. The CDR3 is 14 amino acids. This chain's CDR3 is CSARGGQRYSPLHF. The CDR3 nucleotides are TGCAGTGCTAGGGGGGGCCAACGCTATTCACCCCTCCACTTT.